This record looks at one T cell receptor (beta chain) sequence and its context. The target antigen is unknown. This record belongs to a study of a mutant IDH1 vaccine in newly diagnosed glioma. The overall study: Vaccines began 4-6 weeks after radiotherapy alone, or with temozolomide cycles.

In germline, CDR1 is SGHRS, CDR2 YFSETQ. V was pared by 0 bases and J by 11 bases, with 12 bases between. CDR3 length: 13 residues. Profiled with immunoSEQ multiplex PCR; TCRdb holds only in-frame clones, not every one. The sample carries roughly 43,000 clones, about 88% recorded once. Time point reported: week 23, last vaccination. Doses of 300 ug of mutant IDH1 20-mer peptide were given with topical imiquimod. Each donor presented with a new WHO grade 3 or 4 astrocytoma that tested IDH1-mutant and showed ATRX loss. Study results and caveats: No link was apparently found between pseudoprogression and changes in top peripheral T cell clonotypes. Vaccination elicited immune responses in approximately 93% of patients.

This material consisted of PBMCs, taken from a glioma patient whose treatment included an IDH1 peptide vaccine. This TCR was sampled from a woman under 30 with glioma. Some clones in this sample may be carry-over from other donors' samples. This rearrangement joins TRBV5-1 to TRBJ2-1; D tentatively reads TRBD1 or TRBD2 (5 bases each). CDR3 protein: CASSLAGTDQQFF. Here the CDR3 DNA reads TGCGCCAGCAGCTTGGCCGGGACGGATCAGCAGTTCTTC.